This T cell receptor beta chain was identified in a study of spatial heterogeneity in lung cancer. Stated time point: sample taken at primary tumor resection. Extraction of whole RNA from tumor, nontumor lung or frozen PBMC preceded unsorted sequencing. The donors comprised about 70 untreated early-stage non-small cell lung cancer patients. Germline V lookup: CDR1 SGHVS, CDR2 FQNEAQ. J lost 6 bases, V lost 3 bases, and 3 bases had no gene match. The CDR3 has 13 residues. Every cDNA TCR molecule received its own unique molecular identifier. TCRdb reanalysed the 5' RACE reads using MiXCR and keeps one entry per CDR3 protein. The profile shows approximately 12,000 distinct CDR3 sequences, approximately 6% of them singletons. This clonotype has at least ten counts.

The J gene is TRBJ2-7, the V gene TRBV7-8; TRBD2 aligns across 9 bases. This specimen consisted of normal lung tissue next to the tumor, obtained at surgery. This receptor was identified in a male donor with early-stage non-small cell lung cancer. In DNA form, the CDR3 reads TGTGCCAGCAGCTTGGGACTAGCAGCCGAGCAGTACTTC. Translation: CASSLGLAAEQYF.